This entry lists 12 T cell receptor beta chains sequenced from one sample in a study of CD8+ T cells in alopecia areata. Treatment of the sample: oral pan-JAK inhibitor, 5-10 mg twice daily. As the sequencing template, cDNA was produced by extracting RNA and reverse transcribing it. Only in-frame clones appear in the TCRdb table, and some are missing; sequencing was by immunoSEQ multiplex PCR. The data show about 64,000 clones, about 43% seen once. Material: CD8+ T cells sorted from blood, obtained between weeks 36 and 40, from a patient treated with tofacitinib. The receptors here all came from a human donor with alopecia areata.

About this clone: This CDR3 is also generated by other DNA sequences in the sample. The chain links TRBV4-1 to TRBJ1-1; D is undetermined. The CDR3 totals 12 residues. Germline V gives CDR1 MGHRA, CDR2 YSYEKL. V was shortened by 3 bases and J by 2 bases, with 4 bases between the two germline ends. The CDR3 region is CASSQTNTEAFF. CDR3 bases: TGCGCCAGCAGCCAGACCAACACTGAAGCTTTCTTT.

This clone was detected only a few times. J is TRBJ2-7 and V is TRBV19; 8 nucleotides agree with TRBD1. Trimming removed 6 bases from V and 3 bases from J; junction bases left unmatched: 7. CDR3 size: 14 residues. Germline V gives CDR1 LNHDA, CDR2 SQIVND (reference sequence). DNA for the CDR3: TGTGCCAGTAGCCCCGGGACAGGAGTCTACGAGCAGTACTTC. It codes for CASSPGTGVYEQYF.

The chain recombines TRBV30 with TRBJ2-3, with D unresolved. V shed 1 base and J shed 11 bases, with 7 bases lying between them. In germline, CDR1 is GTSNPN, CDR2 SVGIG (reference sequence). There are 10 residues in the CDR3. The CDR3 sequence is CAWSGAMQYF. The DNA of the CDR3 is TGTGCCTGGAGTGGTGCGATGCAGTATTTT.

CDR3 sequence: CASSGFAPGHLQETQYF. CDR3 coding DNA: TGTGCCAGCAGCGGATTTGCACCGGGACACCTTCAAGAGACCCAGTACTTC. This chain joins TRBV7-9 and TRBJ2-5, with D perhaps matching TRBD1 (6 bases). The V end lost 5 bases, the J end lost 2 bases, and 21 bases lay between the germline ends. The CDR3 contains 17 residues. CDR1 is SEHNR and CDR2 is FQNEAQ in the germline V gene (reference sequence).

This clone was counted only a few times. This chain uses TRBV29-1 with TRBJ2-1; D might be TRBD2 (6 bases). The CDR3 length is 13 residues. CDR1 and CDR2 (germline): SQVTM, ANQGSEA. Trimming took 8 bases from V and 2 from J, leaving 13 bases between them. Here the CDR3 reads CSSLGGPYNEQFF. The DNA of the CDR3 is TGCAGCTCATTGGGGGGACCCTACAATGAGCAGTTCTTC.

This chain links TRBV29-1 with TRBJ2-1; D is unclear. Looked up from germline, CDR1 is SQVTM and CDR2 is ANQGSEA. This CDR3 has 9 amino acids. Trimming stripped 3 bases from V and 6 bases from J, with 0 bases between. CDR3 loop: CSVDNEQFF. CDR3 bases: TGCAGCGTTGACAATGAGCAGTTCTTC.

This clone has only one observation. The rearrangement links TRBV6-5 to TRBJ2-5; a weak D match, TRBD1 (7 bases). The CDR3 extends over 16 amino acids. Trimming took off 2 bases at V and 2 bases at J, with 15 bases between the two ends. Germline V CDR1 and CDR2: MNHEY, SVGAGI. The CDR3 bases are TGTGCCAGCAGTTACGAGTCAGGGGGAGGTCAAGAGACCCAGTACTTC. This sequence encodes CASSYESGGGQETQYF.

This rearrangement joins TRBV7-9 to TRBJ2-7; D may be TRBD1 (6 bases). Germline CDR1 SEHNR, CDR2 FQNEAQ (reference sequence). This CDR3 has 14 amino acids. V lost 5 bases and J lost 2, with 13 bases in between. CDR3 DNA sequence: TGTGCCAGCAGCCCCGACAGGCGGACCTACGAGCAGTACTTC. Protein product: CASSPDRRTYEQYF.

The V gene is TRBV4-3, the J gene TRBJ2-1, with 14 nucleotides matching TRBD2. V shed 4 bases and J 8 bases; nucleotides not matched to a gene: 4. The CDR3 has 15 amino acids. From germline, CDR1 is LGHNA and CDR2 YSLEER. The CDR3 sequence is CASSRGLAGGYEQFF. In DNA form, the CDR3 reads TGCGCCAGCAGCCGTGGACTAGCGGGAGGTTATGAGCAGTTCTTC.

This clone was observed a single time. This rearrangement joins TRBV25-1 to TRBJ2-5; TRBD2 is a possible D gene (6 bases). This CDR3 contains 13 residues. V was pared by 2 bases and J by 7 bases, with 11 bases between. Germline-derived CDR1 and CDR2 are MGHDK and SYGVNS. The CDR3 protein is CASSENGGWTQYF. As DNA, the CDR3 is TGTGCCAGCAGTGAAAATGGAGGGTGGACCCAGTACTTC.

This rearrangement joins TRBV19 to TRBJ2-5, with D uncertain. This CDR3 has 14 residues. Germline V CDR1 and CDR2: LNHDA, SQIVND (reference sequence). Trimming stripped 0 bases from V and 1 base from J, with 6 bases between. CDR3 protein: CASSIEAGQETQYF. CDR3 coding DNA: TGTGCCAGTAGTATAGAGGCAGGCCAAGAGACCCAGTACTTC.

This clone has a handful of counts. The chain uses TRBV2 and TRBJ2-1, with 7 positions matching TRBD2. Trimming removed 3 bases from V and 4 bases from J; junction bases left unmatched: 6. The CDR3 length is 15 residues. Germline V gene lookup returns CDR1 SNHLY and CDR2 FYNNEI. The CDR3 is CASSDPRGLYNEQFF. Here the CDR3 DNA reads TGTGCCAGCAGTGACCCCCGGGGACTATACAATGAGCAGTTCTTC.